This entry lists 27 T cell receptor beta chains sequenced from one sample in a study of blood T cell repertoires in COVID-19. Only in-frame clones appear in the TCRdb table, and some are missing; sequencing was by immunoSEQ multiplex PCR. This table has fewer than 65,000 clones, approximately 82% appearing once. The sequenced material came from peripheral blood. The receptors stem from a man aged 60 to 69 with acute or convalescent COVID-19.

The chain joins TRBV4-1 to TRBJ1-5; 10 nucleotides align to TRBD1. The CDR3 has 15 amino acids. The V and J ends lost 6 bases and 5 bases, in that order; junction bases with no gene match: 7. Germline values: CDR1 MGHRA, CDR2 YSYEKL. The CDR3 DNA follows: TGCGCCAGCAGTCGGACAGGGGGAGAGGATCAGCCCCAGCATTTT. Encoded protein: CASSRTGGEDQPQHF.

This chain links TRBV19 with TRBJ1-2; unclear D gene. CDR1 is LNHDA, CDR2 SQIVND, per germline (reference sequence). Trimming shortened V by 3 bases and J by 7 bases, and 21 bases separated the two germline ends. The CDR3 has 16 residues. Here the CDR3 reads CASSILGGRRDSGYTF. CDR3 sequence (DNA): TGTGCCAGTAGTATCCTGGGAGGCCGACGGGATAGTGGCTACACCTTC. Based on the CDR3 plus reference TRBV19 and TRBJ1-2, the full variable domain is DGGITQSPKYLFRKEGQNVTLSCEQNLNHDAMYWYRQDPGQGLRLIYYSQIVNDFQKGDIAEGYSVSREKKESFPLTVTSAQKNPTAFYLCASSILGGRRDSGYTFGSGTRLTVV.

The V gene is TRBV6-6, the J gene TRBJ2-2; TRBD1 agrees at 9 bases. Trimming removed 7 bases from V and 5 bases from J; junction bases left unmatched: 5. This CDR3 is built from 14 residues. Per germline, CDR1 MNHNY and CDR2 SVGAGI (reference sequence). The chain's CDR3 is CASNPGQGTGELFF. In nucleotides, the CDR3 is TGTGCCAGCAATCCGGGACAGGGTACCGGGGAGCTGTTTTTT.

V usage is TRBV25-1 and J usage is TRBJ1-1; no reliable D call. Germline-derived CDR1 and CDR2 are MGHDK and SYGVNS. This CDR3 contains 14 residues. Trimming left V 3 bases short and J 2 bases short, with 10 bases between. The CDR3 reads CASSDLHLNTEAFF. CDR3 DNA sequence: TGTGCCAGCAGTGACTTACATCTCAACACTGAAGCTTTCTTT.

This clone has more than one count but fewer than ten. In DNA, the CDR3 is TGTGCCAGCAGCTTTGGGGCGACTAGCACAGATACGCAGTATTTT. Residues: CASSFGATSTDTQYF. The genes are TRBV5-6 and TRBJ2-3, with D maybe TRBD1 (5 bases). The V gene's germline CDR1 is SGHDT and CDR2 YYEEEE. V lost 2 bases, J lost 0 bases, and 10 bases lay in between. This CDR3 has 15 amino acids.

The CDR3 sequence is CASSPGTGGRLAFF. CDR3 nucleotide sequence: TGTGCCAGCAGCCCCGGGACAGGGGGCAGGTTGGCTTTCTTT. J is TRBJ1-1 and V is TRBV7-2; 12 positions agree with TRBD1. This CDR3 is 14 amino acids long. J gave up 11 bases and V 5 bases, and 9 bases lay outside the gene matches. The V gene's germline CDR1 is SGHTA and CDR2 FQGNSA.

This chain connects TRBV7-2 to TRBJ1-2; D is unclear. The germline CDR1 and CDR2 sequences are SGHTA and FQGNSA. This CDR3 has 15 residues. V dropped 2 bases and J dropped 3 bases, with 13 bases sitting between them. CDR3 region: CASSLLEDSYYGYTF. The CDR3 DNA sequence: TGTGCCAGCAGCTTACTAGAGGATTCTTACTATGGCTACACCTTC. The complete variable domain, with remaining parts taken from reference TRBV7-2 and TRBJ1-2, reads GAGVSQSPSNKVTEKGKDVELRCDPISGHTALYWYRQSLGQGLEFLIYFQGNSAPDKSGLPSDRFSAERTGGSVSTLTIQRTQQEDSAVYLCASSLLEDSYYGYTFGSGTRLTVV.

V and J are TRBV4-1 and TRBJ2-7; a possible D gene is TRBD2 (6 bases). V lost 0 bases and J 3 bases, leaving 12 bases between the germline ends. The germline gives CDR1 MGHRA, CDR2 YSYEKL. CDR3 length: 15 amino acids. The CDR3 bases are TGCGCCAGCAGCCAAGAAGTGGGGGGATTCTACGAGCAGTACTTC. Protein: CASSQEVGGFYEQYF.

V and J are TRBV19 and TRBJ2-1; D is uncertain. CDR1 LNHDA and CDR2 SQIVND come from the germline V gene (reference sequence). The CDR3 length is 13 residues. With 7 bases removed from V and 0 bases from J, the gap between germline ends came to 7 bases. Written as DNA, the CDR3 is TGTGCCAGTAAGCCGAGCTCCTACAATGAGCAGTTCTTC. As protein: CASKPSSYNEQFF.

The J gene is TRBJ2-1, the V gene TRBV24-1; 8 nucleotides line up with TRBD2. Germline-derived CDR1 and CDR2 are KGHDR and SFDVKD. Germline trimming cut 3 bases from V and 3 bases from J; bases unmatched to any gene: 6. The CDR3 extends over 16 amino acids. The CDR3 nucleotides read TGTGCCACCAGTGATCATACGGGGGGGAACTACAATGAGCAGTTCTTC. It is translated as CATSDHTGGNYNEQFF.

The chain uses TRBV9 and TRBJ2-7, with 13 bases that match TRBD2. This CDR3 is built from 14 residues. The V gene's germline CDR1 is SGDLS and CDR2 YYNGEE. V lost 4 bases, J lost 12 bases, and 10 bases stayed unmatched. CDR3 loop: CASSPYGLAGDLYF. DNA for the CDR3: TGTGCCAGCAGCCCTTATGGACTAGCGGGGGACTTGTACTTC.

This clone has only a few counts. The genes are TRBV5-4 and TRBJ1-2; possibly TRBD1 for D (6 bases). The V gene lost 0 bases and the J gene lost 3 bases, with 9 bases spanning the gap. The CDR3 is 14 residues long. Looked up from germline, CDR1 is SGHNT and CDR2 is YYREEE (reference sequence). This CDR3 is CASSLGGLYYGYTF. In nucleotides, the CDR3 is TGTGCCAGCAGCTTGGGGGGGCTATACTATGGCTACACCTTC.

CDR3 sequence reads: CASSLARQETQYF. The CDR3 nucleotides read TGTGCCAGCAGCTTAGCGCGTCAAGAGACCCAGTACTTC. The rearrangement links TRBV7-6 to TRBJ2-5; the D is unclear. CDR3 length: 13 amino acids. Trimming took 0 bases from V and 2 from J, leaving 4 bases between them. Germline CDR1 reads SGHVS; CDR2 reads FNYEAQ.

The chain carries TRBV19 and TRBJ2-1; 7 bases align to TRBD1. This CDR3 comprises 16 residues. Trimming cost V 6 bases and J 2 bases; bases outside gene matches: 10. Germline V gives CDR1 LNHDA, CDR2 SQIVND (reference sequence). CDR3: CASSSTRDSAYNEQFF. Written as DNA, the CDR3 is TGTGCCAGTAGCTCGACCCGGGACAGCGCCTACAATGAGCAGTTCTTC.

The chain uses TRBV5-6 and TRBJ1-1; D unresolved. Trimming pared 5 bases from V and 11 bases from J, leaving 16 bases between. CDR1 is SGHDT, CDR2 YYEEEE, per germline. The CDR3 sequence is 12 residues long. CDR3 in amino acids: CASSLFAVGAFF. The CDR3 region has the DNA TGTGCCAGCAGTCTTTTTGCGGTCGGGGCTTTCTTT.

The chain links TRBV28 to TRBJ2-2, with 7 bases fitting TRBD2. V dropped 3 bases and J dropped 4; count of bases not matched to a gene: 5. Germline-derived CDR1 and CDR2 are MDHEN and SYDVKM. This CDR3 has 15 residues. CDR3 protein: CASSFPAGSTGELFF. The CDR3 DNA sequence: TGTGCCAGCAGTTTTCCAGCGGGGAGCACCGGGGAGCTGTTTTTT.

The chain uses TRBV4-1 and TRBJ1-1; the match to TRBD1 covers 7 bases. Per the germline V gene, CDR1 is MGHRA and CDR2 is YSYEKL. J was trimmed by 7 bases and V by 2 bases; bases with no gene match: 7. The CDR3 is 14 residues long. CDR3 DNA: TGCGCCAGCAGCCAACAGGGGGGTCGAGGTGAAGCTTTCTTT. Translation: CASSQQGGRGEAFF.

The gene calls are TRBV27 and TRBJ1-6; D gene ambiguous. This CDR3 region has 13 residues. V gave up 6 bases and J gave up 10 bases, with 13 bases separating them. CDR1 is MNHEY and CDR2 is SMNVEV in the germline V gene (reference sequence). The CDR3 DNA is TGTGCCAGCAGCCCTCGGGAGGGATCACCCCTCCACTTT. Translation: CASSPREGSPLHF.

This chain connects TRBV11-2 to TRBJ2-3, with D perhaps TRBD2 (6 bases). Trimming stripped 5 bases from V and 3 bases from J, with 9 bases between. CDR1 SGHAT and CDR2 FQNNGV come from the germline V gene. This CDR3 region has 13 residues. The CDR3: CASSAAGTDTQYF. CDR3 bases: TGTGCCAGCAGCGCCGCGGGGACAGATACGCAGTATTTT.

DNA of the CDR3: TGTGCCAGCAGTTTAATCCGAGGCACTGAAGCTTTCTTT. This translates into CASSLIRGTEAFF. This chain links TRBV28 with TRBJ1-1, with D hard to call. Trimming stripped 2 bases from V and 4 bases from J, with 8 bases between. CDR1 is MDHEN, CDR2 SYDVKM, per germline. The CDR3 totals 13 residues. The whole variable domain, filled in from reference TRBV28 and TRBJ1-1, reads DVKVTQSSRYLVKRTGEKVFLECVQDMDHENMFWYRQDPGLGLRLIYFSYDVKMKEKGDIPEGYSVSREKKERFSLILESASTNQTSMYLCASSLIRGTEAFFGQGTRLTVV.

The chain is built from TRBV30 and TRBJ1-1; D is possibly TRBD1 (6 bases). V dropped 3 bases and J dropped 1 base, with 15 bases sitting between them. The CDR3 is 15 residues long. Germline loops: CDR1 GTSNPN, CDR2 SVGIG (reference sequence). CDR3 DNA sequence: TGTGCCTGGAGAAAGTGGGACACCGCGAACACTGAAGCTTTCTTT. Protein: CAWRKWDTANTEAFF.

The chain joins TRBV2 to TRBJ2-5; TRBD1 aligns across 12 bases. CDR3 length equals 15 residues. Unmatched junction bases numbered 8, after V lost 5 bases and J lost 7 bases. Germline V gene sequence: CDR1 SNHLY, CDR2 FYNNEI. CDR3 residues: CASSRDRGRPGTQYF. The CDR3 DNA is TGTGCCAGCAGTCGGGACAGGGGGCGCCCCGGGACCCAGTACTTC.

This clone is judged medium-sized. The chain carries TRBV29-1 and TRBJ2-7; possibly TRBD2 for D (6 bases). Per germline, CDR1 SQVTM and CDR2 ANQGSEA. Trimming removed 1 base at V and 3 bases at J, with 19 bases between. The CDR3 length is 16 residues. Here the CDR3 reads CSVEVGGVRGSYEQYF. In DNA form, the CDR3 reads TGCAGCGTTGAAGTAGGAGGGGTGCGAGGGAGCTACGAGCAGTACTTC.

The chain uses TRBV29-1 and TRBJ2-3; TRBD2 matches at 12 bases. The CDR3 loop spans 13 amino acids. V dropped 7 bases and J dropped 1; count of bases not matched to a gene: 0. Per the germline V gene, CDR1 is SQVTM and CDR2 is ANQGSEA. The DNA of the CDR3 is TGCAGCGGACTAGCGGGGGGCACAGATACGCAGTATTTT. Protein sequence: CSGLAGGTDTQYF.

The DNA of the CDR3 is TGTGCCAGCAAATTGACAGGGGGCATATCCTACGAGCAGTACTTC. Translated: CASKLTGGISYEQYF. The chain recombines TRBV6-5 with TRBJ2-7; 10 positions match TRBD1. CDR1 and CDR2 from the germline V gene are MNHEY and SVGAGI. There are 15 residues in the CDR3. V dropped 7 bases and J dropped 1; count of bases not matched to a gene: 7.

The chain carries TRBV19 and TRBJ1-1, with 10 bases aligning to TRBD1. This CDR3 has 16 amino acids. The trim removed 4 bases at V and 5 bases at J, leaving 10 bases unmatched. Looked up from germline, CDR1 is LNHDA and CDR2 is SQIVND (reference sequence). CDR3 DNA: TGTGCCAGTAGTACATCACGGGACAGGGGACGGACTGAAGCTTTCTTT. The encoded protein is CASSTSRDRGRTEAFF.

The gene calls are TRBV2 and TRBJ1-2; D is unresolved. With 8 bases removed from V and 1 base from J, the gap between germline ends came to 11 bases. This CDR3 contains 13 residues. Germline CDR1 reads SNHLY; CDR2 reads FYNNEI. The CDR3 DNA reads as TGTGCCAGCCCCGGGGAGTTTAACTATGGCTACACCTTC. Protein sequence: CASPGEFNYGYTF.